The rows below give T cell receptor beta chains drawn from one sample of a study of early T cells in non-severe SARS-CoV-2 infection. TCRdb independently ran MiXCR on the 5' RACE reads; one entry per CDR3 protein. The sample includes about 27,000 distinct CDR3 sequences, 4% to 5% of them seen just once. Sequenced input: whole blood. These receptors all come from an adult who was a healthcare worker with PCR-confirmed SARS-CoV-2 infection or an uninfected control (not recorded which). CDR3s include the opening cysteine and the closing phenylalanine or tryptophan. D genes are given only for firm matches. The size entry is marked missing in some rows and otherwise reads once, few, many or a size class.

v_call,d_call,clone_size,j_call,cdr3_nt,cdr3_aa
TRBV20-1,.,few,TRBJ2-7,TGCAGTGCTAGAGATTGGGGGGTCCTCTCCTACGAGCAGTACTTC,CSARDWGVLSYEQYF
TRBV11-3,TRBD1,many,TRBJ2-1,TGTGCCAGCAGCAAAGGGGGTGACAGGGCCTTGAATGAGCAGTTCTTC,CASSKGGDRALNEQFF
TRBV11-1,.,few,TRBJ2-1,TGTGCCAGCAGTCGACAGGATTCCTACAATGAGCAGTTCTTC,CASSRQDSYNEQFF
TRBV10-3,TRBD1,few,TRBJ2-3,TGTGCCATCAGCACAGGGGCCACAGATACGCAGTATTTT,CAISTGATDTQYF
TRBV10-3,.,.,TRBJ2-1,TGTGCCATCAGTGAGTTCCAGCAGCTCTACAATGAGCAGTTCTTC,CAISEFQQLYNEQFF
TRBV19,.,many,TRBJ1-2,TGTGCCAGTAGACGAAGTGGGGGCGGCTATGGCTACACCTTC,CASRRSGGGYGYTF
TRBV20-1,TRBD2,few,TRBJ2-1,TGCAGTGCTAGCGGGAGGGCCGGTGAGCAGTTCTTC,CSASGRAGEQFF
TRBV4-2,.,few,TRBJ2-7,TGTGCCAGCAGCCAAGATTTCTCCGCGACATATGAGCAGTACTTC,CASSQDFSATYEQYF
TRBV27,.,few,TRBJ2-2,TGTGCCAGCAGTTTCTCGGGGGAGGTCTCTACCGGGGAGCTGTTTTTT,CASSFSGEVSTGELFF
TRBV10-3,TRBD2,.,TRBJ2-1,TGTGCCATCAGTGAGTTCTCGGGGTTGGGACTAGCGGCCAATGAGCAGTTCTTC,CAISEFSGLGLAANEQFF
TRBV5-1,TRBD1,many,TRBJ2-7,TGCGCCAGCAGCTGGGGGACAGGGGAAGAATACGAGCAGTACTTC,CASSWGTGEEYEQYF
TRBV2,.,many,TRBJ2-1,TGTGCCAGCACCCCAGACTGGGACAATGAGCAGTTCTTC,CASTPDWDNEQFF
TRBV9,TRBD2,many,TRBJ2-5,TGTGCCAGCAGCGAAGGACTAGCAGGGGAGACCCAGTACTTC,CASSEGLAGETQYF
TRBV12-3/TRBV12-4,.,many,TRBJ1-6,TGTGCCAGCAGGTTAGGGACGACGAATTCACCCCTCCACTTT,CASRLGTTNSPLHF
TRBV20-1,.,many,TRBJ1-1,TGCAGTGCTTTGACAGTGAACACTGAAGTTTTCTTT,CSALTVNTEVFF
TRBV7-9,TRBD2,many,TRBJ2-1,TGTGCCAGCAGCTTAGCGACTAGCGGAAATGAGCAGTTCTTC,CASSLATSGNEQFF
TRBV7-6,TRBD1,many,TRBJ2-2,TGTGCCAGCAGCTTTCGACAGGGGGCTACCGGGGAGCTGTTTTTT,CASSFRQGATGELFF
TRBV18,TRBD1,many,TRBJ2-3,TGTGCCAGCTCACCAAACCGACAGGGCGGCACAGATACGCAGTATTTT,CASSPNRQGGTDTQYF
TRBV24-1,.,many,TRBJ2-4,TGTGCCACCAGTGATCACCGGCCGGAAAACATTCAGTACTTC,CATSDHRPENIQYF
TRBV20-1,TRBD1,.,TRBJ2-2,TGCAGTGCTGCCACCGACAGGGTGGTTCCCGGGGAGCTGTTTTTT,CSAATDRVVPGELFF
TRBV5-6,TRBD1,.,TRBJ1-2,TGTGCCAGCAGCATTGGACAGGGAGCCGTTTCGGGGTATGGCTACACCTTC,CASSIGQGAVSGYGYTF
TRBV7-9,.,.,TRBJ1-5,TGTGCCAGCAGCTCGGGTCCTCAGCCCCAGCATTTT,CASSSGPQPQHF
TRBV10-1,.,many,TRBJ2-1,TGCGCCAGCAGTGTGGGGCGCCTAGGAGGAGAGCAGTTCTTC,CASSVGRLGGEQFF
TRBV20-1,TRBD1,few,TRBJ2-7,TGCAGTGCTCGGTTGACAGGGTCCAACGAGCAGTACTTC,CSARLTGSNEQYF
TRBV20-1,TRBD2,many,TRBJ2-1,TGCAGTGTACTAGCGGATAACAATGAGCAGTTCTTC,CSVLADNNEQFF
TRBV7-2,TRBD2,many,TRBJ2-7,TGTGCCAGCAGCCCACCAACCGGGACTAGTTCCGAGCAGTACTTC,CASSPPTGTSSEQYF
TRBV20-1,.,many,TRBJ1-6,TGCAGTGCTAGAGATTCCAGGGCGGTACCCTATAATTCACCCCTCCACTTT,CSARDSRAVPYNSPLHF
TRBV15,TRBD2,.,TRBJ2-7,TGTGCCACCAGCAGAGTTGGCGGGAGCGGTTCCTACGAGCAGTACTTC,CATSRVGGSGSYEQYF
TRBV29-1,TRBD2,few,TRBJ2-1,TGCAGCGGGAGCGGGAGGGGGTCCAATGAGCAGTTCTTC,CSGSGRGSNEQFF
TRBV5-1,TRBD2,many,TRBJ2-5,TGCGCCAGCAGCAGGACTAGCGCCTCGTTAGGGGAGACCCAGTACTTC,CASSRTSASLGETQYF
TRBV11-2,.,many,TRBJ2-6,TGTGCCAGCAGCCTCAGGTGGGGGGTCTCTGGGGCCAACGTCCTGACTTTC,CASSLRWGVSGANVLTF
TRBV6-4,.,many,TRBJ1-1,TGTGCCAGCAGGAGAGGCACTGAAGCTTTCTTT,CASRRGTEAFF
TRBV24-1,TRBD1,many,TRBJ2-2,TGTGCCACCAGTGCCCGTTCTCGGGGACAGGGGCGAACCGGGGAGCTGTTTTTT,CATSARSRGQGRTGELFF
TRBV20-1,TRBD2,many,TRBJ2-5,TGCAGTGCTAGAGACCCCCTGGCGGGAGGGTTGGAGACCCAGTACTTC,CSARDPLAGGLETQYF
TRBV20-1,.,many,TRBJ2-3,TGCAGTGCAATAGATACCCGGGGGGATACGCAGTATTTT,CSAIDTRGDTQYF